The 23 T cell receptor beta chains below were found in one sample sequenced in a study of T cell changes during pregnancy in multiple sclerosis. Profiling relied on immunoSEQ multiplex PCR, and the TCRdb table lists in-frame clones only, not all of them. The sample consists of 55,000 to 85,000 clones, roughly 94% of them appearing once. The material was peripheral blood, obtained in the third trimester of pregnancy. Every receptor here comes from a female donor with multiple sclerosis, enrolled in a pregnancy study.

The V gene is TRBV5-1, the J gene TRBJ2-2; 12 nucleotides line up with TRBD2. The germline V gene has CDR1 SGHRS and CDR2 YFSETQ. The CDR3 totals 18 residues. V gave up 0 bases and J gave up 1 base; unmatched junction bases: 4. Here the CDR3 DNA reads TGCGCCAGCAGCTTGGGACTAGCGGGGGCCGTGAACACCGGGGAGCTGTTTTTT. Translating it yields CASSLGLAGAVNTGELFF.

This rearrangement joins TRBV12-5 to TRBJ1-2; D ambiguous. V was cut by 3 bases and J by 5 bases, with 16 bases left in between. The CDR3 contains 15 residues. Germline values: CDR1 LGHNT, CDR2 FRNRAP. For the CDR3, the DNA is TGTGCTAGTGGTTTTCAAAAGCGGGCAGGTTATGGCTACACCTTC. This sequence encodes CASGFQKRAGYGYTF.

The rearrangement joins TRBV9 to TRBJ2-2; no clear D. V lost 4 bases and J 2 bases, leaving 3 bases between the germline ends. The CDR3 contains 12 residues. Germline-derived CDR1 and CDR2 are SGDLS and YYNGEE. This CDR3 is CASSLNTGELFF. The CDR3, as DNA: TGTGCCAGCAGCCTCAACACCGGGGAGCTGTTTTTT.

This chain links TRBV11-2 with TRBJ1-5; D gene unclear. Trimming took off 0 bases at V and 2 bases at J, with 5 bases between the two ends. Germline V gene data show CDR1 as SGHAT and CDR2 as FQNNGV. CDR3 length: 14 amino acids. CDR3 sequence (DNA): TGTGCCAGCAGCTTAGATATCGGCAATCAGCCCCAGCATTTT. Translated: CASSLDIGNQPQHF. Drawing the rest from reference TRBV11-2 and TRBJ1-5, the complete variable domain is EAGVAQSPRYKIIEKRQSVAFWCNPISGHATLYWYQQILGQGPKLLIQFQNNGVVDDSQLPKDRFSAERLKGVDSTLKIQPAKLEDSAVYLCASSLDIGNQPQHFGDGTRLSIL.

This rearrangement joins TRBV7-6 to TRBJ1-4; 10 bases match TRBD1. This CDR3 spans 16 amino acids. The V segment lost 5 bases and the J segment 6 bases; nucleotides outside the gene matches: 9. CDR1 SGHVS and CDR2 FNYEAQ come from the germline V gene. In DNA, the CDR3 is TGTGCCAGCAGCCCTAATTTGGGGACAGGGGATGAAAAACTGTTTTTT. This encodes CASSPNLGTGDEKLFF.

The chain uses TRBV7-2 and TRBJ1-2; D is perhaps TRBD1 (5 bases). The V and J ends lost 5 bases and 4 bases respectively, with 11 bases between them. Germline lookup yields CDR1 SGHTA and CDR2 FQGNSA. This CDR3 has 13 residues. The CDR3 nucleotides are TGTGCCAGCAGCCGGGGACTCGTCTATGGCTACACCTTC. It specifies CASSRGLVYGYTF.

On this clone: The identical CDR3 is also encoded by other nucleotide sequences in the sample. The chain has TRBV7-2 and TRBJ2-6; a possible D gene is TRBD2 (5 bases). The CDR3 extends over 16 amino acids. Trimming stripped 4 bases from V and 4 bases from J, with 14 bases between. Germline V gene lookup returns CDR1 SGHTA and CDR2 FQGNSA. CDR3 bases: TGTGCCAGCAGCTCCAGTGGAGGAACCGGGGCCAACGTCCTGACTTTC. It codes for CASSSSGGTGANVLTF.

As to this clone: Germline and junction disagree at one end, which may indicate a read error. V usage is TRBV7-2 and J usage is TRBJ2-5; D possibly corresponds to TRBD2 (5 bases). Germline V gene data show CDR1 as SGHTA and CDR2 as FQGNSA. CDR3 length: 13 residues. The CDR3 DNA sequence: TGTGTCAGCAGCCAAAGACTAACGGAGACCCAGTACTTC. This encodes CVSSQRLTETQYF.

The count of this clone is one. The chain uses TRBV19 and TRBJ1-5; possible D gene TRBD1, 6 bases. Germline V gene sequence: CDR1 LNHDA, CDR2 SQIVND (reference sequence). This CDR3 spans 18 amino acids. The germline V and J ends were trimmed by 4 bases and 0 bases, with 19 bases remaining between them. This CDR3 is CASSTNIRQVDSNQPQHF. For the CDR3, the DNA is TGTGCCAGTAGTACCAACATTCGACAGGTTGATAGCAATCAGCCCCAGCATTTT.

The gene calls are TRBV27 and TRBJ1-1, with TRBD1 matching over 7 bases. Trimming at V came to 4 bases and at J to 6 bases, leaving 17 bases not matched to a gene. The CDR3 is 17 residues long. Germline V gene data show CDR1 as MNHEY and CDR2 as SMNVEV (reference sequence). CDR3 in DNA: TGTGCCAGCAGTTGGGGAGGTATGAGACAGGGCTTCTCTGAAGCTTTCTTT. This sequence encodes CASSWGGMRQGFSEAFF.

The chain links TRBV7-9 to TRBJ2-7, with a tentative D call TRBD2 (7 bases). Germline V gene lookup returns CDR1 SEHNR and CDR2 FQNEAQ (reference sequence). The CDR3 extends over 14 amino acids. V was clipped by 5 bases and J by 6 bases, with 17 bases between them. CDR3: CASSRGAGVGEQYF. In DNA, the CDR3 is TGTGCCAGCAGCCGGGGGGCAGGGGTCGGCGAGCAGTACTTC.

This rearrangement joins TRBV6-6 to TRBJ2-7; D is unresolved. The CDR3 sequence is 12 residues long. The germline V gene has CDR1 MNHNY and CDR2 SVGAGI (reference sequence). Trimming cost V 4 bases and J 0 bases, with 4 bases left between them. The CDR3 reads CASSLSSYEQYF. CDR3 DNA sequence: TGTGCCAGCAGTTTGAGCTCCTACGAGCAGTACTTC.

The chain couples TRBV18 to TRBJ2-7; TRBD2 matches 10 bases. The CDR3 is 15 residues long. With 6 bases clipped from V and 5 bases from J, the junction kept 10 bases outside the gene matches. Germline V gene data show CDR1 as KGHSH and CDR2 as LQKENI. The CDR3 bases are TGTGCCAGCTCCCCCTTAGCGGGGGGTGTTCACGAGCAGTACTTC. Translating it yields CASSPLAGGVHEQYF.

J is TRBJ2-5 and V is TRBV19; unclear D gene. Trimming cost V 3 bases and J 5 bases, with 10 bases left between them. The germline CDR1 and CDR2 sequences are LNHDA and SQIVND (reference sequence). CDR3 length: 13 amino acids. The CDR3: CASSIIPRETQYF. DNA for the CDR3: TGTGCCAGTAGTATTATCCCCAGGGAGACCCAGTACTTC.

V gene TRBV7-8 combines with J gene TRBJ2-4; no firm D call. The length of the CDR3 is 15 residues. Germline loops: CDR1 SGHVS, CDR2 FQNEAQ. V was cut by 5 bases and J by 0 bases, with 11 bases left in between. The CDR3 here is CASSPGSLAKNIQYF. The DNA of the CDR3 is TGTGCCAGCAGCCCCGGTAGTCTAGCCAAAAACATTCAGTACTTC.

The V gene is TRBV30, the J gene TRBJ2-2; the D is unclear. Trimming removed 7 bases at V and 7 bases at J, with 4 bases between. CDR3 size: 9 residues. Germline V gene sequence: CDR1 GTSNPN, CDR2 SVGIG (reference sequence). CDR3 loop: CAFHGELFF. The CDR3 DNA reads TGTGCCTTCCACGGGGAGCTGTTTTTT.

The chain combines TRBV4-1 with TRBJ1-5; the D gene is possibly TRBD1 (5 bases). V shed 4 bases and J shed 4 bases, with 20 bases lying between them. This CDR3 is built from 17 residues. Germline V gene sequence: CDR1 MGHRA, CDR2 YSYEKL. CDR3: CASSPTGGSSGNQPQHF. The CDR3 nucleotides read TGCGCCAGCAGCCCGACGGGGGGGTCGTCGGGAAATCAGCCCCAGCATTTT.

The rearrangement joins TRBV7-2 to TRBJ1-3; maybe TRBD1 (5 bases). The length of the CDR3 is 15 residues. The V end was cut by 1 base, the J end by 0 bases, with 7 bases between. Germline loops: CDR1 SGHTA, CDR2 FQGNSA. This chain's CDR3 is CASSLGQTSGNTIYF. The DNA for the CDR3 is TGTGCCAGCAGCTTAGGACAGACCTCTGGAAACACCATATATTTT.

A single count supports this clone. J is TRBJ1-5 and V is TRBV5-1; D might be TRBD1 (6 bases). The CDR3 has 15 amino acids. V lost 1 base, J lost 4 bases, and 12 bases lay in between. Germline values: CDR1 SGHRS, CDR2 YFSETQ. As DNA, the CDR3 is TGCGCCAGCAGCTTGAGTGGGCAGGGGAATCAGCCCCAGCATTTT. It yields the protein CASSLSGQGNQPQHF.

This clone was counted a single time. The chain uses TRBV4-2 and TRBJ2-1; TRBD2 aligns across 11 bases. In germline, CDR1 is LGHNA, CDR2 YNFKEQ. This CDR3 is 15 amino acids long. Trimming at V came to 3 bases and at J to 13 bases, leaving 11 bases not matched to a gene. CDR3 sequence reads: CASSQGVSGGAAQFF. The CDR3 DNA sequence: TGTGCCAGCAGCCAGGGAGTTAGCGGGGGGGCTGCACAGTTCTTC.

Only one count was recorded for this clone. V is TRBV30 and J is TRBJ1-1; D call uncertain. The V and J ends lost 5 bases and 0 bases respectively, with 13 bases between them. The V gene's germline CDR1 is GTSNPN and CDR2 SVGIG (reference sequence). This CDR3 spans 14 amino acids. Written as DNA, the CDR3 is TGTGCCTGGGCCTCCTATGATGTGAACACTGAAGCTTTCTTT. Encoded protein: CAWASYDVNTEAFF.

This chain uses TRBV7-9 with TRBJ1-6; TRBD1 might be the D (5 bases). V was clipped by 3 bases and J by 5 bases, with 20 bases between them. The germline V gene encodes CDR1 SEHNR and CDR2 FQNEAQ (reference sequence). There are 18 residues in the CDR3. The CDR3 protein is CASSFFPGDRSNNSPLHF. The CDR3 DNA reads TGTGCCAGCAGCTTTTTCCCGGGTGACAGATCGAATAATTCACCCCTCCACTTT.

The chain couples TRBV7-2 to TRBJ1-5, with D possibly being TRBD1 (5 bases). The V and J ends lost 5 bases and 2 bases respectively, with 16 bases between them. The CDR3 loop spans 16 amino acids. Germline V gene lookup returns CDR1 SGHTA and CDR2 FQGNSA. CDR3 sequence: CASSPRIRGGNQPQHF. CDR3 nucleotides: TGTGCCAGCAGCCCGCGGATACGGGGGGGCAATCAGCCCCAGCATTTT.